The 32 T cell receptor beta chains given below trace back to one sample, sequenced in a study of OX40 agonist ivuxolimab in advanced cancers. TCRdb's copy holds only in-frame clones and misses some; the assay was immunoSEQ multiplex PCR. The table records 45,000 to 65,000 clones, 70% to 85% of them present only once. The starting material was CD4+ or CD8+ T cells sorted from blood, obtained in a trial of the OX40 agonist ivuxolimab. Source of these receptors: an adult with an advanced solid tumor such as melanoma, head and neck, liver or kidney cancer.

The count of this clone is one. CDR3 DNA sequence: TGTGCCAGTAGTCAACAGGGTGTGGGCACTGAAGCTTTCTTT. Its translation: CASSQQGVGTEAFF. This chain uses TRBV19 with TRBJ1-1; perhaps TRBD1 as D (6 bases). Germline V gene lookup returns CDR1 LNHDA and CDR2 SQIVND (reference sequence). Trimming pared 5 bases from V and 4 bases from J, leaving 14 bases between. The CDR3 loop spans 14 amino acids.

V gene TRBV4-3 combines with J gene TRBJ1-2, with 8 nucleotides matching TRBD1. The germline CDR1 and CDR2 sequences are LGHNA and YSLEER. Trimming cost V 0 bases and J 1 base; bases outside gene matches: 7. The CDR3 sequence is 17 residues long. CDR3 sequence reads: CASSQDLGGQDNYGYTF. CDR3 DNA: TGCGCCAGCAGCCAAGATCTGGGGGGACAGGATAACTATGGCTACACCTTC.

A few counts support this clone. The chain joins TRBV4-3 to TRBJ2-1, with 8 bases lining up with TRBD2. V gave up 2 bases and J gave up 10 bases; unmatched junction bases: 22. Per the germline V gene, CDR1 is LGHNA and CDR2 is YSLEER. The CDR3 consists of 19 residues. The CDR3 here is CASSQSVPSSTGTRSEQFF. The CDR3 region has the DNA TGCGCCAGCAGCCAATCCGTTCCCTCCTCAACCGGGACTAGGAGCGAGCAGTTCTTC.

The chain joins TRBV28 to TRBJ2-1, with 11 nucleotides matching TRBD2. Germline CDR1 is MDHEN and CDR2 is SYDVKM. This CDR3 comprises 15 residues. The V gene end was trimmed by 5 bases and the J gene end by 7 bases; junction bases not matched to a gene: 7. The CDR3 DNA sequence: TGTGCCAGCAGTGCCCTTAGCGGGAGGGCTAATGAGCAGTTCTTC. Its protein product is CASSALSGRANEQFF. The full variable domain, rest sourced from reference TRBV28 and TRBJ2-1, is DVKVTQSSRYLVKRTGEKVFLECVQDMDHENMFWYRQDPGLGLRLIYFSYDVKMKEKGDIPEGYSVSREKKERFSLILESASTNQTSMYLCASSALSGRANEQFFGPGTRLTVL.

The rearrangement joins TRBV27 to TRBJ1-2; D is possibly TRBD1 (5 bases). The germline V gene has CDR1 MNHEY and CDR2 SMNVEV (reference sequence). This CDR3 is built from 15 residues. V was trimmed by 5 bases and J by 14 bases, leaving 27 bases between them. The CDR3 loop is CASSPIEPDSPSRTF. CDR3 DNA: TGTGCCAGCAGTCCAATAGAGCCTGACAGCCCCTCGAGGACCTTC.

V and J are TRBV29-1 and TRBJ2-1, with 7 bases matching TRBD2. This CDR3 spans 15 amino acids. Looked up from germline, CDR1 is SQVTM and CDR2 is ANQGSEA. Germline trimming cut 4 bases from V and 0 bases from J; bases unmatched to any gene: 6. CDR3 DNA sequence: TGCAGCGTTGTGGCGGGAGTCATCTCCTACAATGAGCAGTTCTTC. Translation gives CSVVAGVISYNEQFF.

The CDR3 region is CATSRDRISVLGYTF. In DNA form, the CDR3 reads TGTGCCACCAGCAGAGATAGAATTTCAGTCCTTGGCTACACCTTC. The chain uses TRBV15 and TRBJ1-2, with D hard to call. Looked up from germline, CDR1 is LNHNV and CDR2 is YYDKDF (reference sequence). V was shortened by 0 bases and J by 7 bases, with 15 bases between the two germline ends. CDR3 length: 15 residues.

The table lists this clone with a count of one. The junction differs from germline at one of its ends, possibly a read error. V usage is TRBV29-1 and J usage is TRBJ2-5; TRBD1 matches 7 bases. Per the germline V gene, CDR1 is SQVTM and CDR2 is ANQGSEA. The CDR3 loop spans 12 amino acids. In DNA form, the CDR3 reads TGCAGCGTAGAAGGGGGCAGGGAGACCCAGTACTTC. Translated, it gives CSVEGGRETQYF.

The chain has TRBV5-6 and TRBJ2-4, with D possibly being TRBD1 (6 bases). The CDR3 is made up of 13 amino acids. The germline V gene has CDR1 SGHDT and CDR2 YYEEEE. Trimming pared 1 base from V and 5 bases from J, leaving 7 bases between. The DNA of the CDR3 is TGTGCCAGCAGCTTGTGGGGGCAAAACATTCAGTACTTC. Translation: CASSLWGQNIQYF.

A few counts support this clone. CDR3: CASSGQWQPQHF. CDR3 nucleotides: TGTGCCAGCAGTGGGCAATGGCAGCCCCAGCATTTT. The rearrangement links TRBV6-1 to TRBJ1-5, with D uncertain. V was pared by 4 bases and J by 7 bases, with 8 bases between. The germline gives CDR1 MNHNS, CDR2 SASEGT. This CDR3 contains 12 residues.

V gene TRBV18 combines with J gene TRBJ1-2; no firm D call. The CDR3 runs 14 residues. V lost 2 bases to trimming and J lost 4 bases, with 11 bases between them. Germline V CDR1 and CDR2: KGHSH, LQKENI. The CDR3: CASSPETGVYGYTF. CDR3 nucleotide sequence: TGTGCCAGCTCACCAGAGACGGGAGTCTATGGCTACACCTTC. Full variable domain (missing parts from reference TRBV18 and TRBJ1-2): NAGVMQNPRHLVRRRGQEARLRCSPMKGHSHVYWYRQLPEEGLKFMVYLQKENIIDESGMPKERFSAEFPKEGPSILRIQQVVRGDSAAYFCASSPETGVYGYTFGSGTRLTVV.

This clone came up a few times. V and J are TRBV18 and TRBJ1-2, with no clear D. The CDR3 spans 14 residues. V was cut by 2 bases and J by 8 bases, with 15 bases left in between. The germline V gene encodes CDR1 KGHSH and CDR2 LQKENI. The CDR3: CASSPKASRGGYTF. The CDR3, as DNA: TGTGCCAGCTCACCAAAGGCCTCCCGGGGAGGCTACACCTTC.

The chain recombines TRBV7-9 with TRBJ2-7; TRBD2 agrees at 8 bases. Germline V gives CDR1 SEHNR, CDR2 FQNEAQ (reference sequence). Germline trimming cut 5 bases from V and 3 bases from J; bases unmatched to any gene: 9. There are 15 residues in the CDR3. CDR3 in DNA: TGTGCCAGCAGCAAAGCAGCGGGAGATCGCTACGAGCAGTACTTC. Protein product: CASSKAAGDRYEQYF.

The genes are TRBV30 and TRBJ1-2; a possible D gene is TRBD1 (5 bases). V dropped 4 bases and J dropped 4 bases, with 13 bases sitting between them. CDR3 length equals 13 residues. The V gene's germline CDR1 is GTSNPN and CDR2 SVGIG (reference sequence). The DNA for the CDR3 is TGTGCCTGGATGGTGGGGGGGACCTATGGCTACACCTTC. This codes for CAWMVGGTYGYTF.

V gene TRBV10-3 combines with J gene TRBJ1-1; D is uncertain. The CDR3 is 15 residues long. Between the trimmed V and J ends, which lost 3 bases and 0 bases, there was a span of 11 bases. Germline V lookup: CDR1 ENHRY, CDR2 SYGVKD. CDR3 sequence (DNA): TGTGCCATCAGTGACGGCACTTTTTTGAACACTGAAGCTTTCTTT. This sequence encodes CAISDGTFLNTEAFF.

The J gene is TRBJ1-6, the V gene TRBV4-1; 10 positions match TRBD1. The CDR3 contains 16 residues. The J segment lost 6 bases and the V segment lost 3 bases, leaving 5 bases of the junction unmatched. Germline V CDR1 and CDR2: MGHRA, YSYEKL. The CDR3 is CASSQGQGIANSPLHF. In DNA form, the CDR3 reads TGCGCCAGCAGCCAGGGACAGGGGATAGCTAATTCACCCCTCCACTTT.

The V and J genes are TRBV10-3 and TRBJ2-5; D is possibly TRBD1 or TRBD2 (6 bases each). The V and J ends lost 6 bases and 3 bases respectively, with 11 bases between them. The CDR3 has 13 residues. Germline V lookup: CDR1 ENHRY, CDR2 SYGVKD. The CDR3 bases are TGTGCCATCAGACAGGGAGGAGAAGAGACCCAGTACTTC. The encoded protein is CAIRQGGEETQYF.

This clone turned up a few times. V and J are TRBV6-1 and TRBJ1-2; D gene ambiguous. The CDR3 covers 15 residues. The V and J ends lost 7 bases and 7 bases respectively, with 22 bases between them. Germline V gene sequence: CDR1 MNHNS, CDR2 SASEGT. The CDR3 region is CASTTRALLGRGYTF. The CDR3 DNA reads TGTGCCAGCACAACCCGGGCCCTCCTAGGTCGTGGCTACACCTTC.

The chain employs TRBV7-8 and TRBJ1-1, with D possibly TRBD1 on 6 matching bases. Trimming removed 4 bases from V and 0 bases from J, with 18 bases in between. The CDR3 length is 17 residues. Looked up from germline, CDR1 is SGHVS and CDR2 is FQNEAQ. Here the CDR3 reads CASSSGGGLHMNTEAFF. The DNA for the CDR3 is TGTGCCAGCAGCTCGGGGGGGGGCTTACACATGAACACTGAAGCTTTCTTT. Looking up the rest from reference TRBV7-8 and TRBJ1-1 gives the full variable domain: GAGVSQSPRYKVAKRGQDVALRCDPISGHVSLFWYQQALGQGPEFLTYFQNEAQLDKSGLPSDRFFAERPEGSVSTLKIQRTQQEDSAVYLCASSSGGGLHMNTEAFFGQGTRLTVV.

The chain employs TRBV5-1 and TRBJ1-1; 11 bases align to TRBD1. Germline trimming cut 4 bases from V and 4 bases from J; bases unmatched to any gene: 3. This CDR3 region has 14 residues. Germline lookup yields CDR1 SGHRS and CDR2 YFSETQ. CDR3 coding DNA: TGCGCCAGCAGCACCGGGACAGGGGGCACTGAAGCTTTCTTT. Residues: CASSTGTGGTEAFF.

The CDR3 region is CASSQITGGDGYTF. CDR3 bases: TGTGCCAGCAGCCAGATTACAGGGGGCGATGGCTACACCTTC. The genes are TRBV14 and TRBJ1-2; 9 bases align to TRBD1. The CDR3 is made up of 14 amino acids. V shed 3 bases and J 6 bases; nucleotides not matched to a gene: 5. From germline, CDR1 is SGHDN and CDR2 FVKESK.

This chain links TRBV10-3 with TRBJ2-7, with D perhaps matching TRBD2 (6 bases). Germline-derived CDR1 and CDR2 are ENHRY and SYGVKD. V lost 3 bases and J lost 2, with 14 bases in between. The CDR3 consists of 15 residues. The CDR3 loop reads CAISDSGGGTYEQYF. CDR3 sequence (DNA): TGTGCCATCAGTGATTCCGGGGGAGGCACCTACGAGCAGTACTTC.

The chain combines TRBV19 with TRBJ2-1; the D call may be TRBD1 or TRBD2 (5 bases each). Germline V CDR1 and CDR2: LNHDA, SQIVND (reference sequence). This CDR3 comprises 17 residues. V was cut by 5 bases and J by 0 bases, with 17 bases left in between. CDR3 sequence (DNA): TGTGCCAGTAGTCCAAGACAGTTTGGGAGCTCCTACAATGAGCAGTTCTTC. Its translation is CASSPRQFGSSYNEQFF. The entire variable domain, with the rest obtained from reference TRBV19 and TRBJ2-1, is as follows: DGGITQSPKYLFRKEGQNVTLSCEQNLNHDAMYWYRQDPGQGLRLIYYSQIVNDFQKGDIAEGYSVSREKKESFPLTVTSAQKNPTAFYLCASSPRQFGSSYNEQFFGPGTRLTVL.

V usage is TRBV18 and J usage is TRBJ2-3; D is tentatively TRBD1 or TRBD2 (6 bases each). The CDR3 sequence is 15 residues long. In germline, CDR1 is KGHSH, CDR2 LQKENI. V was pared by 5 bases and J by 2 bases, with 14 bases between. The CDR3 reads CASSSDRGLTDTQYF. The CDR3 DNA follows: TGTGCCAGCTCATCTGATCGGGGGCTCACAGATACGCAGTATTTT.

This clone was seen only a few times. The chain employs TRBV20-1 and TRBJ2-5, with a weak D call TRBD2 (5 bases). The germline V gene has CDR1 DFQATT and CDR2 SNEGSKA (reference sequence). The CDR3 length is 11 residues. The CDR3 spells CSGKKDETQYF. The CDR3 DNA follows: TGCAGCGGGAAAAAGGACGAGACCCAGTACTTC.

Written as DNA, the CDR3 is TGTGCCAGCAGCGGTTCCCCATCTCAGCCCCAGCATTTT. Its translation: CASSGSPSQPQHF. The J gene is TRBJ1-5, the V gene TRBV9; D gene unclear. Germline lookup yields CDR1 SGDLS and CDR2 YYNGEE. The CDR3 runs 13 residues. The V end lost 3 bases, the J end lost 6 bases, and 10 bases lay between the germline ends.

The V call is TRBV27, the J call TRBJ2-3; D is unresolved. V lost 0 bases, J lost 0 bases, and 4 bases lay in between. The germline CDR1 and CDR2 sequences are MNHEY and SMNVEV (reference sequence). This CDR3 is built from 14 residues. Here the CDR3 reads CASSLSASTDTQYF. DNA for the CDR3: TGTGCCAGCAGTTTATCGGCTAGCACAGATACGCAGTATTTT.

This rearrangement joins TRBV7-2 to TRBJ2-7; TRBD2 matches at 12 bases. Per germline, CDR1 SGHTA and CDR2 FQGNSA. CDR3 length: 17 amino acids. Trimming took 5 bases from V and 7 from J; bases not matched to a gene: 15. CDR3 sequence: CASSRGFTSGGLGEQYF. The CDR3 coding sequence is TGTGCCAGCAGCCGTGGCTTTACTAGCGGGGGGCTTGGGGAGCAGTACTTC. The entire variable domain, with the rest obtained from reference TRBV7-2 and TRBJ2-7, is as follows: GAGVSQSPSNKVTEKGKDVELRCDPISGHTALYWYRQSLGQGLEFLIYFQGNSAPDKSGLPSDRFSAERTGGSVSTLTIQRTQQEDSAVYLCASSRGFTSGGLGEQYFGPGTRLTVT.

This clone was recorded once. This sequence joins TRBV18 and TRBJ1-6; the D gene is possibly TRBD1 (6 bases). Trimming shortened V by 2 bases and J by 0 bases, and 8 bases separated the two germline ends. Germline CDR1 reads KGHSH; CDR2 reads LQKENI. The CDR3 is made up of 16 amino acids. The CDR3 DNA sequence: TGTGCCAGCTCACCATCAGGGGTCTCCTATAATTCACCCCTCCACTTT. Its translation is CASSPSGVSYNSPLHF. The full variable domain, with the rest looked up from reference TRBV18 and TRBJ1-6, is NAGVMQNPRHLVRRRGQEARLRCSPMKGHSHVYWYRQLPEEGLKFMVYLQKENIIDESGMPKERFSAEFPKEGPSILRIQQVVRGDSAAYFCASSPSGVSYNSPLHFGNGTRLTVT.

Written as DNA, the CDR3 is TGTGCCAGCAGCCAGCGGACAGGGGTGGGATCACCCCTCCACTTT. Its protein is CASSQRTGVGSPLHF. This chain links TRBV7-3 with TRBJ1-6; 9 bases are a match to TRBD1. After removal of 5 bases from V and 10 bases from J, the junction contained 9 bases not matched to a gene. The CDR3 is 15 residues long. From germline, CDR1 is SGHTA and CDR2 FQGTGA.

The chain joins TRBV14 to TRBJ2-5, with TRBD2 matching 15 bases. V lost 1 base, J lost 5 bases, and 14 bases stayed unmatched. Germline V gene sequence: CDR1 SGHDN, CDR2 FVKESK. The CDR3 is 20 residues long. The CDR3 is CASSQAEKGLAGGGMETQYF. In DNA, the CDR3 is TGTGCCAGCAGCCAAGCGGAGAAGGGACTAGCGGGAGGTGGAATGGAGACCCAGTACTTC.

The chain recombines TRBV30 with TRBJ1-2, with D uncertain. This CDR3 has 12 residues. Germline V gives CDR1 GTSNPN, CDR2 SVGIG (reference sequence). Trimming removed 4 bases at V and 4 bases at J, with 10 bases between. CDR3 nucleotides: TGTGCCTGGACGTACGGATCCTATGGCTACACCTTC. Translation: CAWTYGSYGYTF.